This record looks at one TCR beta chain sequence and its context. Antigen specificity is unknown. Germline loops: CDR1 SGHDN, CDR2 FVKESK. This CDR3 region has 16 residues. With 2 bases clipped from V and 4 bases from J, the junction kept 7 bases outside the gene matches. Before the COVID-19 pandemic, during about 2010-2018, CD4+ T cells were taken from unexposed donors. CD4+ T cells were isolated from the cells after around 9 days of culture. This sample stems from a study of CD4 T cells in relation to SARS-CoV-2 and coronaviruses. Sequenced by immunoSEQ multiplex PCR; TCRdb stores in-frame clones only, minus some. The profile shows approximately 21,000 clones, more than 65% of them singletons.

This receptor was taken from a human donor in good health. The V gene is TRBV14, the J gene TRBJ1-1; 10 nucleotides match TRBD1. The material sequenced was CD4+ T cells from PBMCs, cultured in vitro. Written as DNA, the CDR3 is TGTGCCAGCAGCCAATCTGGGACAGGGGTTATCACTGAAGCTTTCTTT. It encodes CASSQSGTGVITEAFF. The complete variable domain, with remaining parts taken from reference TRBV14 and TRBJ1-1, reads EAGVTQFPSHSVIEKGQTVTLRCDPISGHDNLYWYRRVMGKEIKFLLHFVKESKQDESGMPNNRFLAERTGGTYSTLKVQPAELEDSGVYFCASSQSGTGVITEAFFGQGTRLTVV.